The 15 T cell receptor beta chains below all came from one sample that was sequenced in a study of high-grade serous ovarian cancer treatment subgroups (dated by TCRdb to the early 2020s). Receptor libraries were prepared by the immunoSEQ multiplex PCR assay. Here the immuneACCESS table is served through TCRdb, limited to in-frame sequences with V and J called. Missing clones are a known gap in these copies; in checked studies unresolved V genes cover under half, and the rest lacks a known reason. The sample profile shows about 30,000 clones; about 86% of them were found once. About 2.1% of the sample is in the top ten clones. The tumor samples were collected prior to definitive surgery or chemotherapy. Sequencing input: tumor tissue. The receptors were gathered from a human donor with high-grade serous ovarian cancer.

The V gene is TRBV19, the J gene TRBJ1-1, with D hard to call. V lost 5 bases, J lost 3 bases, and 22 bases lay in between. This CDR3 spans 17 amino acids. The germline V gene has CDR1 LNHDA and CDR2 SQIVND (reference sequence). The CDR3 coding sequence is TGTGCCAGTAGTCTTTGGACCTCTCCCTCGAGGGACACTGAAGCTTTCTTT. This sequence encodes CASSLWTSPSRDTEAFF.

CDR3 amino acids: CASSSTGEGEQFF. For the CDR3, the DNA is TGCGCCAGCAGCTCAACGGGGGAAGGGGAGCAGTTCTTC. The rearrangement joins TRBV5-1 to TRBJ2-1; D possibly corresponds to TRBD2 (6 bases). In germline, CDR1 is SGHRS, CDR2 YFSETQ. This CDR3 contains 13 residues. The V end was cut by 3 bases, the J end by 10 bases, with 14 bases between. Supplemented by reference TRBV5-1 and TRBJ2-1, the full variable domain reads KAGVTQTPRYLIKTRGQQVTLSCSPISGHRSVSWYQQTPGQGLQFLFEYFSETQRNKGNFPGRFSGRQFSNSRSEMNVSTLELGDSALYLCASSSTGEGEQFFGPGTRLTVL.

This rearrangement joins TRBV6-1 to TRBJ2-1; the D gene is possibly TRBD1 (5 bases). The germline V gene encodes CDR1 MNHNS and CDR2 SASEGT. Trimming stripped 5 bases from V and 5 bases from J, with 10 bases between. The CDR3 loop spans 13 amino acids. CDR3 in DNA: TGTGCCAGCAGTCCCAGGGTGGACAATGAGCAGTTCTTC. It encodes CASSPRVDNEQFF.

This clone was counted between two and nine times. The chain is built from TRBV5-6 and TRBJ1-4, with D possibly TRBD1 on 5 matching bases. CDR1 is SGHDT, CDR2 YYEEEE, per germline. There are 13 residues in the CDR3. V was pared by 2 bases and J by 7 bases, with 9 bases between. The CDR3 nucleotides are TGTGCCAGCAGCTTATTCGGGGCTGAAAAACTGTTTTTT. Protein product: CASSLFGAEKLFF.

The CDR3 region is CASSQPGTGPYEQYF. The CDR3, as DNA: TGCGCCAGCAGCCAACCCGGGACAGGGCCTTACGAGCAGTACTTC. The genes are TRBV4-1 and TRBJ2-7, with 9 bases aligning to TRBD1. The CDR3 totals 15 residues. The germline CDR1 and CDR2 sequences are MGHRA and YSYEKL. J was trimmed by 4 bases and V by 2 bases; bases with no gene match: 6.

The chain uses TRBV7-9 and TRBJ2-7, with D perhaps TRBD1 or TRBD2 (5 bases each). Trimming stripped 6 bases from V and 3 bases from J, with 18 bases between. CDR1 and CDR2 (germline): SEHNR, FQNEAQ (reference sequence). The CDR3 runs 15 residues. The CDR3 spells CASSPPGALLYEQYF. In nucleotides, the CDR3 is TGTGCCAGCAGTCCTCCCGGGGCCCTCCTCTACGAGCAGTACTTC.

The genes are TRBV9 and TRBJ2-7, with TRBD2 as a possible D gene (5 bases). Germline V gene lookup returns CDR1 SGDLS and CDR2 YYNGEE. This CDR3 has 16 residues. The germline V and J ends were trimmed by 0 bases and 0 bases, with 13 bases remaining between them. CDR3 sequence: CASSVDPGMGSYEQYF. For the CDR3, the DNA is TGTGCCAGCAGCGTAGATCCGGGAATGGGCTCCTACGAGCAGTACTTC.

The CDR3 region is CASSRQTGAVSDTQYF. CDR3 DNA: TGTGCCAGCAGCAGACAAACGGGAGCGGTCTCGGATACGCAGTATTTT. The chain uses TRBV5-5 and TRBJ2-3; D is perhaps TRBD2 (6 bases). Between the trimmed V and J ends, which lost 4 bases and 6 bases, there was a span of 21 bases. This CDR3 comprises 16 residues. Germline V CDR1 and CDR2: SGHKS, YYEKEE (reference sequence).

The V and J genes are TRBV7-8 and TRBJ2-1; D unclear. With 0 bases removed from V and 4 bases from J, the gap between germline ends came to 7 bases. The CDR3 totals 14 residues. In germline, CDR1 is SGHVS, CDR2 FQNEAQ. CDR3 region: CASSLAGAYNEQFF. DNA of the CDR3: TGTGCCAGCAGCTTAGCAGGAGCGTACAATGAGCAGTTCTTC.

This chain uses TRBV5-6 with TRBJ1-2; D is ambiguous. Trimming removed 1 base at V and 4 bases at J, with 2 bases between. Per germline, CDR1 SGHDT and CDR2 YYEEEE. This CDR3 is 11 amino acids long. CDR3 in amino acids: CASSLSYGYTF. CDR3 in DNA: TGTGCCAGCAGCTTGTCCTATGGCTACACCTTC.

V and J are TRBV6-5 and TRBJ1-1; weak D call: TRBD1 (5 bases). The germline V and J ends were trimmed by 7 bases and 0 bases, with 12 bases remaining between them. The germline V gene has CDR1 MNHEY and CDR2 SVGAGI. The CDR3 is 14 amino acids. As DNA, the CDR3 is TGTGCCAGCATTCAGGGAAGGATGAACACTGAAGCTTTCTTT. This gives the protein CASIQGRMNTEAFF.

The CDR3 here is CASGAPSNQPQHF. The CDR3 region has the DNA TGTGCCAGCGGGGCGCCCAGCAATCAGCCCCAGCATTTT. The chain recombines TRBV27 with TRBJ1-5; weak D call: TRBD1 (5 bases). This CDR3 is 13 amino acids long. The V and J ends lost 8 bases and 1 base respectively, with 9 bases between them. Germline V gene sequence: CDR1 MNHEY, CDR2 SMNVEV (reference sequence).

This clone was seen a few times. The chain has TRBV6-1 and TRBJ1-2; 9 nucleotides agree with TRBD1. Trimming cost V 2 bases and J 12 bases; bases outside gene matches: 4. CDR3 length equals 12 residues. Germline loops: CDR1 MNHNS, CDR2 SASEGT. CDR3 protein: CASSELGQGDTF. In DNA, the CDR3 is TGTGCCAGCAGTGAACTGGGACAGGGAGACACCTTC.

The genes are TRBV7-6 and TRBJ2-5, with a weak D call TRBD1 (6 bases). Germline V CDR1 and CDR2: SGHVS, FNYEAQ. The V end lost 4 bases, the J end lost 2 bases, and 11 bases lay between the germline ends. The CDR3 runs 14 residues. The chain's CDR3 is CASSSWTAQETQYF. CDR3 DNA: TGTGCCAGCAGCTCCTGGACAGCTCAAGAGACCCAGTACTTC.

Regarding this clone: At one end the junction does not follow the germline gene, possibly because of a read error. This sequence joins TRBV2 and TRBJ2-7; D is tentatively TRBD1 or TRBD2 (7 bases each). Germline-derived CDR1 and CDR2 are SNHLY and FYNNEI. The CDR3 contains 14 residues. CDR3 in amino acids: CASSVKDRLAATSF. CDR3 sequence (DNA): TGTGCCAGCAGTGTCAAGGACAGGCTAGCGGCTACAAGCTTC.